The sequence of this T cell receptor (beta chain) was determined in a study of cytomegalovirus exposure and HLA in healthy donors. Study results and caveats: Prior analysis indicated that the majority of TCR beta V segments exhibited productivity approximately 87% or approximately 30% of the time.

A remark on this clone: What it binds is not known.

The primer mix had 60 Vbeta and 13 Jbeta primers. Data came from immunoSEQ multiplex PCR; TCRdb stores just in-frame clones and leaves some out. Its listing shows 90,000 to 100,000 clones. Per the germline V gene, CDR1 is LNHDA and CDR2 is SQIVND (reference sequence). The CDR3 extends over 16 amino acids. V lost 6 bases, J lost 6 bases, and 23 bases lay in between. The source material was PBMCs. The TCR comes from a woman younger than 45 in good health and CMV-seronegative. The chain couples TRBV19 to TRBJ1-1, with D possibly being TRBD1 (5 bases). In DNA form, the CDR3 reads TGTGCCAGTAGACAAACACCAGCAGGGATTTTGTCTGAAGCTTTCTTT. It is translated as CASRQTPAGILSEAFF. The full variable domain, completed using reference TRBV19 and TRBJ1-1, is DGGITQSPKYLFRKEGQNVTLSCEQNLNHDAMYWYRQDPGQGLRLIYYSQIVNDFQKGDIAEGYSVSREKKESFPLTVTSAQKNPTAFYLCASRQTPAGILSEAFFGQGTRLTVV.